This T cell receptor (beta chain) was identified in a study of T cell responses to AZD1222 COVID-19 vaccine. Study conclusions and caveats: Reports indicate that nearly half of spike-specific TCRs are directed at unmutated variant regions.

TCRdb's table, derived via immunoSEQ multiplex PCR, lists solely in-frame clones and lacks some. The data contain over 130,000 clones, around 88% of them singletons. Worth noting for this clone: Antigen unknown.

Trimming shortened V by 2 bases and J by 7 bases, and 12 bases separated the two germline ends. This CDR3 contains 14 residues. Per germline, CDR1 MDHEN and CDR2 SYDVKM. This TCR derives from an adult in good health. Material: peripheral blood, obtained on day 0 of AZD1222 vaccination. The J gene is TRBJ1-5, the V gene TRBV28; D is undetermined. The CDR3 bases are TGTGCCAGCAGTTTAGCCATAACGGGCCAGCCCCAGCATTTT. It specifies CASSLAITGQPQHF.